This T cell receptor beta chain appears in the sequencing data of a study of T-cell reconstitution after alpha-beta-depleted transplantation in children. Unique molecular identifiers were incorporated into the prepared TCRbeta library. TCRdb called the PCR reads again in MiXCR, with one record for every CDR3 protein. The sample records about 610,000 distinct CDR3 sequences, 10% being singletons. Germline V gives CDR1 MNHNS, CDR2 SASEGT. There are 13 residues in the CDR3. V lost 6 bases, J lost 7 bases, and 15 bases lay in between. This rearrangement joins TRBV6-1 to TRBJ2-5; no reliable D call. Specimen: PBMCs from the stem cell graft donor, collected from the stem cell graft. The source of this sequence is a human donor who donated a stem cell graft to a child with acute myeloid leukemia. CDR3 sequence: CASRARVGGTQYF. DNA of the CDR3: TGTGCCAGCAGAGCTCGTGTCGGTGGGACCCAGTACTTC.